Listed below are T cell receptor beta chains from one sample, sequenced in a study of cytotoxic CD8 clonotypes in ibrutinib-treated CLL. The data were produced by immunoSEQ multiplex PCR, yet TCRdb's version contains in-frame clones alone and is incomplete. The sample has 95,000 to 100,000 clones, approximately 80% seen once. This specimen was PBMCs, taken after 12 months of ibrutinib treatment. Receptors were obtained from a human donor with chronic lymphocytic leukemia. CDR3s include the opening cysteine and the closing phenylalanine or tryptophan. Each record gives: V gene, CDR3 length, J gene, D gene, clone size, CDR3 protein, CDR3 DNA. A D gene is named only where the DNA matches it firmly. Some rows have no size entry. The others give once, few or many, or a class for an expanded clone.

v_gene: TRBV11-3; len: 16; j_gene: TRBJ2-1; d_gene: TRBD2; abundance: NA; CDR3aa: CASSLVSGGGHNEQFF; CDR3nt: TGTGCCAGCAGCTTAGTATCGGGCGGGGGACACAATGAGCAGTTCTTC
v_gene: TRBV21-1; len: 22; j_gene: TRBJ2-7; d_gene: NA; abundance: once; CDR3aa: CASSKDPAGGPRGPPNSYEQYF; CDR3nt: TGTGCCAGCAGCAAAGATCCAGCGGGGGGCCCTCGCGGGCCGCCAAACTCCTACGAGCAGTACTTC
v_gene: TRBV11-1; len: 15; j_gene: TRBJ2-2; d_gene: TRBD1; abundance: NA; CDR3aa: CASSGQGSNTGELFF; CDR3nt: TGTGCCAGCAGCGGACAGGGTTCGAACACCGGGGAGCTGTTTTTT
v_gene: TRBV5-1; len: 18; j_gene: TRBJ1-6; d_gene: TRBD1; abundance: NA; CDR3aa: CASSSKAGWTGEYSPLHF; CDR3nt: TGCGCCAGCAGCTCTAAAGCGGGATGGACAGGGGAGTATTCACCCCTCCACTTT
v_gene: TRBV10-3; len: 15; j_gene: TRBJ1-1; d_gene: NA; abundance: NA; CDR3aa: CAISERNRMNTEAFF; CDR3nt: TGTGCCATCAGTGAGAGGAACAGGATGAACACTGAAGCTTTCTTT
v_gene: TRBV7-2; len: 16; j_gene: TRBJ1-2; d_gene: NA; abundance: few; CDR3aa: CASSLEYFGGKDGYTF; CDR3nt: TGTGCCAGCAGCTTAGAGTATTTTGGGGGGAAAGATGGCTACACCTTC
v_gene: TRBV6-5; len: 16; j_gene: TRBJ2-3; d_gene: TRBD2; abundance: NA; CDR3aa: CASSYTVAGSTDTQYF; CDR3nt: TGTGCCAGCAGTTACACGGTAGCGGGGAGCACAGATACGCAGTATTTT
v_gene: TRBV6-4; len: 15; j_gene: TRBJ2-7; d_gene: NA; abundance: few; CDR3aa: CASSDSGAISYEQYF; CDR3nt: TGTGCCAGCAGTGACTCGGGGGCGATCTCCTACGAGCAGTACTTC
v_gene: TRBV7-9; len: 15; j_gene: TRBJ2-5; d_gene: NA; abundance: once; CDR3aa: CASSLSGRERETQYF; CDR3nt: TGTGCCAGCAGCTTATCGGGGAGAGAGCGAGAGACCCAGTACTTC
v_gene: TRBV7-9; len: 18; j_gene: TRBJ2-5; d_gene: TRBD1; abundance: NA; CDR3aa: CASSSLRQGSLVSETQYF; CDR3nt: TGTGCCAGCAGCTCCCTACGACAGGGGTCTTTAGTTTCGGAGACCCAGTACTTC
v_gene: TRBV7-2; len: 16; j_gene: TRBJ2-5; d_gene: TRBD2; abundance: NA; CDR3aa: CASSSRLASSLETQYF; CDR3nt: TGTGCCAGCAGCTCTCGACTAGCTTCCTCCTTGGAGACCCAGTACTTC
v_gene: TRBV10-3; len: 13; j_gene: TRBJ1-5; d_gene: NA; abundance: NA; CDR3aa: CAISASGEEPQHF; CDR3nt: TGTGCCATCAGTGCTTCAGGGGAAGAGCCCCAGCATTTT
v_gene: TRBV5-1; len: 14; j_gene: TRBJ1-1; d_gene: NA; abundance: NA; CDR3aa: CASSSDGSNTEAFF; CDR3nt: TGCGCCAGCAGCTCTGATGGGAGTAACACTGAAGCTTTCTTT
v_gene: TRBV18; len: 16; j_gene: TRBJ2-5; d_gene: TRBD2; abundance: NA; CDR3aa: CASSPGLAGSQETQYF; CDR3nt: TGTGCCAGCTCTCCGGGGCTAGCGGGGAGCCAAGAGACCCAGTACTTC
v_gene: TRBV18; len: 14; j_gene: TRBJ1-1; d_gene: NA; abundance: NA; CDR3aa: CASSTTNPNTEAFF; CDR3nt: TGTGCCAGCTCAACCACCAACCCGAACACTGAAGCTTTCTTT
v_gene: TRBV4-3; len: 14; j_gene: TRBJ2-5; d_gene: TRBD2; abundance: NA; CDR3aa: CASSQGLAGQTQYF; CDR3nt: TGCGCCAGCAGCCAAGGACTAGCGGGCCAGACCCAGTACTTC
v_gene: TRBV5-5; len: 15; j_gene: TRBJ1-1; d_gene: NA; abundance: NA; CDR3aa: CASSFWAAMNTEAFF; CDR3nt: TGTGCCAGCTCCTTTTGGGCCGCGATGAACACTGAAGCTTTCTTT
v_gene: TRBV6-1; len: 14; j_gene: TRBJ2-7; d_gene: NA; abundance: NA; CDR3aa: CASSEMIYSYEQYF; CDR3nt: TGTGCCAGCAGTGAAATGATCTACTCCTACGAGCAGTACTTC
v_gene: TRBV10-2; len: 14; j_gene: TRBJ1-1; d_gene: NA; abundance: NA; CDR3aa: CASRGSAENTEAFF; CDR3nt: TGCGCCAGCAGAGGGTCGGCAGAGAACACTGAAGCTTTCTTT
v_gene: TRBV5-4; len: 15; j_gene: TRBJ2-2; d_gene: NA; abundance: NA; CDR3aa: CASSLVYGNTGELFF; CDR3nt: TGTGCCAGCAGCTTGGTGTACGGGAACACCGGGGAGCTGTTTTTT
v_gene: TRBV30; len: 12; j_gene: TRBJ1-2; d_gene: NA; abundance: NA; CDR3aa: CAWKGWGYGYTF; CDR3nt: TGTGCCTGGAAAGGGTGGGGCTATGGCTACACCTTC
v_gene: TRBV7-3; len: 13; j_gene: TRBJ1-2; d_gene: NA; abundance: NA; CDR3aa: CASSPGQGSGYTF; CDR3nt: TGTGCCAGCAGCCCCGGCCAGGGGAGCGGCTACACCTTC
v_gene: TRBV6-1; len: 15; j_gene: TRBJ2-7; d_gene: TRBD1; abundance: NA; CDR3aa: CATGTGRNRGNEQYF; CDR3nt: TGTGCCACCGGGACAGGGCGTAATCGGGGAAACGAGCAGTACTTC
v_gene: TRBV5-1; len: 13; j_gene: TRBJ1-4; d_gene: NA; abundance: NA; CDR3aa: CASKRGANEKLFF; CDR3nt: TGCGCCAGCAAACGAGGGGCTAATGAAAAACTGTTTTTT
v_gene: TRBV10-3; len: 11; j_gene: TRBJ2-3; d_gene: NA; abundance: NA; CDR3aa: CATSRADTQYF; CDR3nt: TGTGCCACCTCTAGGGCGGATACGCAGTATTTT
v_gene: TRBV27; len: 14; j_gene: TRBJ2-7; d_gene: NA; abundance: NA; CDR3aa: CASSYRANSYEQYF; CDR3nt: TGTGCCAGCAGTTACCGGGCCAACTCCTACGAGCAGTACTTC
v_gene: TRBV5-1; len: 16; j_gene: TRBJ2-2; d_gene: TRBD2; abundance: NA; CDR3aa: CASSSLAGGPPGELFF; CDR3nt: TGCGCCAGCAGCTCTCTAGCGGGGGGGCCCCCCGGGGAGCTGTTTTTT
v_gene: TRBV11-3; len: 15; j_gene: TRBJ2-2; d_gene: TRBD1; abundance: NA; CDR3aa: CASSFDRGRTGELFF; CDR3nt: TGTGCCAGCAGCTTTGACAGGGGTCGTACCGGGGAGCTGTTTTTT
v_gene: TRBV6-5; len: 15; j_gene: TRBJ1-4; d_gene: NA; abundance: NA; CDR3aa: CASSRLTGGREKLFF; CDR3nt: TGTGCCAGCAGCCGACTAACAGGAGGACGGGAAAAACTGTTTTTT
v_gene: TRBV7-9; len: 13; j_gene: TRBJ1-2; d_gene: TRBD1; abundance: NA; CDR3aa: CASSPGTGFGYTF; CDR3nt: TGTGCCAGCAGCCCGGGGACAGGGTTCGGCTACACCTTC
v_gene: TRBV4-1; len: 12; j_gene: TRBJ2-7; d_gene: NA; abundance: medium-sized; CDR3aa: CASSQAGDEQYF; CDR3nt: TGCGCCAGCAGCCAAGCAGGGGACGAGCAGTACTTC
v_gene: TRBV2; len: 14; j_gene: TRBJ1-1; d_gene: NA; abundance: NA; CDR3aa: CASSVQERNTEAFF; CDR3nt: TGTGCCAGCAGTGTTCAGGAAAGGAACACTGAAGCTTTCTTT
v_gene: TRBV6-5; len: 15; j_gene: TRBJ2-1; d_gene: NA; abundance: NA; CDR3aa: CASREQGRLHNEQFF; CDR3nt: TGTGCCAGCAGAGAACAGGGAAGGTTGCACAATGAGCAGTTCTTC
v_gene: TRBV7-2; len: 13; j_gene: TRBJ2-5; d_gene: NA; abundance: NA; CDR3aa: CASSSGRGKTQYF; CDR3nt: TGTGCCAGCAGCTCCGGTAGGGGAAAGACCCAGTACTTC
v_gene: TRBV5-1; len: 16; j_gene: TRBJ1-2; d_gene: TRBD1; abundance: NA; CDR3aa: CASSSGTGAFDYGYTF; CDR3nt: TGCGCCAGCAGCTCTGGGACAGGCGCCTTCGACTATGGCTACACCTTC
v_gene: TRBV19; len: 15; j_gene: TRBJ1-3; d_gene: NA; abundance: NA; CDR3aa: CASSVGGDSGNTIYF; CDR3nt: TGTGCCAGTAGTGTGGGGGGAGACTCTGGAAACACCATATATTTT
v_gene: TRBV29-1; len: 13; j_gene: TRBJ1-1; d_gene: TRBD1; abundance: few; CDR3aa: CSVEFGSAGGAFF; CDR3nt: TGCAGCGTTGAATTTGGATCGGCAGGGGGAGCTTTCTTT
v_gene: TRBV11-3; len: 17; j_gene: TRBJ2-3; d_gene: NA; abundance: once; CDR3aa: CASSLDGLAKRTDTQYF; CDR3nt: TGTGCCAGCAGCTTAGATGGGCTAGCCAAACGCACAGATACGCAGTATTTT
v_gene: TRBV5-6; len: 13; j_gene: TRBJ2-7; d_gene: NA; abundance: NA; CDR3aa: CASSPSGTIGWGF; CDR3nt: TGTGCCAGCAGTCCTTCCGGGACAATAGGTTGGGGCTTC
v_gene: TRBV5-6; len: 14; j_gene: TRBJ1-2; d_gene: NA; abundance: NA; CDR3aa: CASSQRTEHYGYTF; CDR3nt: TGTGCCAGCAGCCAACGGACGGAGCACTATGGCTACACCTTC
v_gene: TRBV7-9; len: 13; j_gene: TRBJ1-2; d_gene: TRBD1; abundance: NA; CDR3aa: CASSLEDRSGYTF; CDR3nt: TGTGCCAGCAGCTTAGAGGACAGGTCTGGCTACACCTTC
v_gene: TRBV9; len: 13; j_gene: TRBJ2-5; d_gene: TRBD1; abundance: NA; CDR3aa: CASSVGQGETQYF; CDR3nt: TGTGCCAGCAGCGTCGGACAGGGAGAGACCCAGTACTTC
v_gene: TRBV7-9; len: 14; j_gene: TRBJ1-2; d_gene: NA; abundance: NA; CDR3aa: CASSPHSEVNGYTF; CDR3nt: TGTGCCAGCAGCCCCCATTCAGAGGTCAATGGCTACACCTTC
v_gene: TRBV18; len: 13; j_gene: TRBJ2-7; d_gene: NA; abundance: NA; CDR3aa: CASSADGSYEQYF; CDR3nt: TGTGCCAGCTCGGCGGACGGATCCTACGAGCAGTACTTC
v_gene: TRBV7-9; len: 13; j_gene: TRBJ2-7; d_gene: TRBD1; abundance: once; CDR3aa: CASSLQGAYEQYF; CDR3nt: TGTGCCAGCAGCTTACAGGGGGCTTACGAGCAGTACTTC
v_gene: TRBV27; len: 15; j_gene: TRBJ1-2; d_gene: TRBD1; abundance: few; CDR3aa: CASSLERTGVYGYTF; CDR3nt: TGTGCCAGCAGTTTAGAGCGGACAGGGGTCTATGGCTACACCTTC
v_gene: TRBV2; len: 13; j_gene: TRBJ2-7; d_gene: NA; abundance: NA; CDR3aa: CASNGDFPYEQYF; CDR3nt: TGTGCCAGCAATGGGGATTTCCCCTACGAGCAGTACTTC
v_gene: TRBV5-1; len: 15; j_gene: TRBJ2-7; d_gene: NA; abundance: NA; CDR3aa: CASSPDSTSAYEQYF; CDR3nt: TGCGCCAGCAGCCCGGACAGCACCTCGGCCTACGAGCAGTACTTC
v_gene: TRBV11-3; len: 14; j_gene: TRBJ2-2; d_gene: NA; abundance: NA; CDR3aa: CASTLVAQVGELFF; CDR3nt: TGTGCCAGCACCCTAGTCGCCCAGGTCGGGGAGCTGTTTTTT
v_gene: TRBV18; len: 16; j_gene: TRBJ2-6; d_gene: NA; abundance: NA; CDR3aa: CASSPQTGSGANVLTF; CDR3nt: TGTGCCAGCTCGCCCCAAACAGGATCTGGGGCCAACGTCCTGACTTTC
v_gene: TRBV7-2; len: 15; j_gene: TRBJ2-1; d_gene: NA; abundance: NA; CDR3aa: CASSLGANRYNEQFF; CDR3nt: TGTGCCAGCAGCTTAGGGGCTAACAGGTACAATGAGCAGTTCTTC
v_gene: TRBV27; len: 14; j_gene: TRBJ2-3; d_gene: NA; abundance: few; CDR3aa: CASPRLASTDTQYF; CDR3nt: TGTGCCAGCCCCAGGTTAGCTAGCACAGATACGCAGTATTTT
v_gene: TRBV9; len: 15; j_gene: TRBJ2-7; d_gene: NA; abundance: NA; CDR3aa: CASSVGFGRAYEQYF; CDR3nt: TGTGCCAGCAGCGTAGGCTTCGGCAGGGCCTACGAGCAGTACTTC
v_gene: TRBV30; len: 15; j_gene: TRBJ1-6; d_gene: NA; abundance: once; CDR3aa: CAWTYASSYNSPLHF; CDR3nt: TGTGCCTGGACATACGCGAGCTCCTATAATTCACCCCTCCACTTT